The 3 T cell receptor beta chains below come from one sample, sequenced in a study of blood T cell repertoires in COVID-19. Method: immunoSEQ multiplex PCR; TCRdb's copy keeps in-frame clones and lacks some. The table includes roughly 310,000 clones, approximately 87% detected once. The specimen sequenced was peripheral blood. These TCRs come from a woman aged 50 to 65 with active or convalescent COVID-19.

The genes are TRBV4-1 and TRBJ2-7; TRBD2 agrees at 14 bases. The CDR3 length is 17 residues. The germline V gene encodes CDR1 MGHRA and CDR2 YSYEKL. J lost 2 bases, V lost 1 base, and 4 bases had no gene match. CDR3 DNA: TGCGCCAGCAGCCAAGGTCCGGGACTAGCGGGGGCCTACGAGCAGTACTTC. Translation gives CASSQGPGLAGAYEQYF.

Here the CDR3 reads CASSPEVWFAEAFF. For the CDR3, the DNA is TGTGCCAGCAGCCCCGAGGTCTGGTTCGCTGAAGCTTTCTTT. V is TRBV7-2 and J is TRBJ1-1; D gene unclear. The CDR3 has 14 amino acids. CDR1 is SGHTA and CDR2 is FQGNSA in the germline V gene. Trimming took off 5 bases at V and 6 bases at J, with 16 bases between the two ends. Full variable domain (outside the CDR3, taken from reference TRBV7-2 and TRBJ1-1): GAGVSQSPSNKVTEKGKDVELRCDPISGHTALYWYRQSLGQGLEFLIYFQGNSAPDKSGLPSDRFSAERTGGSVSTLTIQRTQQEDSAVYLCASSPEVWFAEAFFGQGTRLTVV.

This chain links TRBV6-5 with TRBJ1-2; unclear D gene. CDR1 and CDR2 (germline): MNHEY, SVGAGI. Deletions cut 0 bases from V and 0 bases from J, with 5 bases between. This CDR3 is 14 amino acids long. CDR3 amino acids: CASSYSYSNYGYTF. CDR3 bases: TGTGCCAGCAGTTACTCGTACTCTAACTATGGCTACACCTTC.